Here is one T cell receptor beta chain with its context. The data were taken from a study of cytomegalovirus exposure and HLA in healthy donors. The V end lost 3 bases, the J end lost 9 bases, and 9 bases lay between the germline ends. Germline V gene lookup returns CDR1 SGHTA and CDR2 FQGNSA. This CDR3 contains 12 residues. PCR used 60 Vbeta primers and 13 Jbeta primers. TCRdb's table, derived via immunoSEQ multiplex PCR, lists solely in-frame clones and lacks some. The profile covers about 160,000 clones, with around four fifths appearing a single time and approximately 10% taken by the ten largest.

The source is a man younger than 35 in good health and CMV-seropositive. This chain connects TRBV7-2 to TRBJ2-1; weak D call: TRBD2 (6 bases). Input material: PBMCs. CDR3 bases: TGTGCCAGCAGCTTCGGGACTCCTGAGCAGTTCTTC. Encoded protein: CASSFGTPEQFF.